The rows below give T cell receptor beta chains drawn from one sample of a study of T-cell reconstitution after alpha-beta-depleted transplantation in children. MiXCR, run by TCRdb on the PCR reads, gives a single entry per CDR3 protein. Among about 1,000,000 distinct CDR3 sequences listed, around 30% were seen once. The sequenced sample was PBMCs, mostly from graft donor cells, obtained 360 days after TCRalphabeta/CD19-depleted stem cell transplant. The source is a boy in the first two years of life who had a stem cell transplant for SCID, so the T cells may come from the graft donor. Each CDR3 is given with its conserved first and last residue.

j_gene: TRBJ2-1; v_gene: TRBV4-3; CDR3aa: CASSQGVRGPYNEQFF
j_gene: TRBJ2-6; v_gene: TRBV12-3/TRBV12-4; CDR3aa: CASSLVYSGANVLTF
j_gene: TRBJ2-3; v_gene: TRBV4-2; CDR3aa: CASSQEEGGLTDTQYF
j_gene: TRBJ2-5; v_gene: TRBV9; CDR3aa: CASNRAGVEETQYF
j_gene: TRBJ2-3; v_gene: TRBV5-1; CDR3aa: CASSSYKTGGTTDTQYF
j_gene: TRBJ2-2; v_gene: TRBV6-5; CDR3aa: CASSSDYYTGELFF
j_gene: TRBJ2-7; v_gene: TRBV10-3; CDR3aa: CAISVLQSYEQYF
j_gene: TRBJ2-2; v_gene: TRBV6-2/TRBV6-3; CDR3aa: CASALPLAGLNTGELFF
j_gene: TRBJ2-3; v_gene: TRBV19; CDR3aa: CASSIVAAGGTDTQYF
j_gene: TRBJ2-3; v_gene: TRBV29-1; CDR3aa: CSVEARTGRRTDTQYF
j_gene: TRBJ2-2; v_gene: TRBV2; CDR3aa: CASSVWGSTGELFF
j_gene: TRBJ2-1; v_gene: TRBV20-1; CDR3aa: CSAREGNYNEQFF
j_gene: TRBJ2-1; v_gene: TRBV28; CDR3aa: CASSPVGKIDSPSYNEQFF
j_gene: TRBJ1-6; v_gene: TRBV10-3; CDR3aa: CAISRTADNSPLHF
j_gene: TRBJ1-5; v_gene: TRBV15; CDR3aa: CATSRGRDRVGQPQHF
j_gene: TRBJ2-3; v_gene: TRBV7-2; CDR3aa: CASSRGGSGGTDTQYF
j_gene: TRBJ1-4; v_gene: TRBV20-1; CDR3aa: CSAREPTGKVMDEKLFF
j_gene: TRBJ2-5; v_gene: TRBV10-3; CDR3aa: CAISSRPGGGQETQYF
j_gene: TRBJ2-7; v_gene: TRBV20-1; CDR3aa: CSADLQGLEQYF
j_gene: TRBJ1-2; v_gene: TRBV2; CDR3aa: CASLQGHLYGYTF
j_gene: TRBJ1-4; v_gene: TRBV4-2; CDR3aa: CASSQGKGRGTTNEKLFF
j_gene: TRBJ2-2; v_gene: TRBV9; CDR3aa: CASSDDRAGTGELFF
j_gene: TRBJ2-2; v_gene: TRBV12-3/TRBV12-4; CDR3aa: CASSLGGSSTGELFF
j_gene: TRBJ2-3; v_gene: TRBV29-1; CDR3aa: CSVQLADTQYF
j_gene: TRBJ1-2; v_gene: TRBV4-1; CDR3aa: CASSQGTEANYGYTF
j_gene: TRBJ1-1; v_gene: TRBV6-5; CDR3aa: CASSYSTEDTEAFF
j_gene: TRBJ2-3; v_gene: TRBV7-6; CDR3aa: CASSPTGTGGTDTQYF
j_gene: TRBJ1-6; v_gene: TRBV6-5; CDR3aa: CASSYSMGFRNSPLHF
j_gene: TRBJ2-7; v_gene: TRBV3-1; CDR3aa: CASSPREAYEQYF
j_gene: TRBJ2-1; v_gene: TRBV29-1; CDR3aa: CSVKGYNEQFF
j_gene: TRBJ2-2; v_gene: TRBV4-1; CDR3aa: CASSQGSSGGRGELFF
j_gene: TRBJ1-1; v_gene: TRBV27; CDR3aa: CASSLAHPGPLKAFF
j_gene: TRBJ1-1; v_gene: TRBV5-8; CDR3aa: CASSPSSREMNTEAFF
j_gene: TRBJ2-7; v_gene: TRBV20-1; CDR3aa: CSARSGSYEQYF
j_gene: TRBJ2-1; v_gene: TRBV27; CDR3aa: CASSFWSPGSYNEQFF
j_gene: TRBJ2-2; v_gene: TRBV12-3/TRBV12-4; CDR3aa: CASSLVFRVSAGELFF
j_gene: TRBJ2-7; v_gene: TRBV6-5; CDR3aa: CASSYELPTYEQYF
j_gene: TRBJ1-1; v_gene: TRBV12-3/TRBV12-4; CDR3aa: CASSFIVTEAFF
j_gene: TRBJ1-2; v_gene: TRBV12-3/TRBV12-4; CDR3aa: CASSSNWSGYGYTF
j_gene: TRBJ2-7; v_gene: TRBV20-1; CDR3aa: CSASATRTDTYEQYF
j_gene: TRBJ1-1; v_gene: TRBV5-1; CDR3aa: CASSFDQGSEAFF
j_gene: TRBJ2-2; v_gene: TRBV11-2; CDR3aa: CASTLVNSSGTGELFF
j_gene: TRBJ2-7; v_gene: TRBV4-1; CDR3aa: CASSPARQGYEQYF
j_gene: TRBJ2-7; v_gene: TRBV5-1; CDR3aa: CASSLVWGSYEQYF
j_gene: TRBJ1-4; v_gene: TRBV20-1; CDR3aa: CSARGATNEKLFF
j_gene: TRBJ2-1; v_gene: TRBV2; CDR3aa: CASSAENWAYNEQFF
j_gene: TRBJ2-5; v_gene: TRBV5-6; CDR3aa: CASSLGLAGGPGTQYF
j_gene: TRBJ2-1; v_gene: TRBV10-3; CDR3aa: CAIRGQGTNEQFF
j_gene: TRBJ1-2; v_gene: TRBV19; CDR3aa: CASSRTFNYGYTF
j_gene: TRBJ2-3; v_gene: TRBV20-1; CDR3aa: CSTLPDRFEADTQYF
j_gene: TRBJ2-7; v_gene: TRBV6-5; CDR3aa: CASSYRDSPYEQYF
j_gene: TRBJ2-2; v_gene: TRBV5-5; CDR3aa: CASSAGQGETGELFF
j_gene: TRBJ2-7; v_gene: TRBV5-1; CDR3aa: CASSLSAGPTYEQYF
j_gene: TRBJ2-7; v_gene: TRBV12-3/TRBV12-4; CDR3aa: CASSLAALGLYF
j_gene: TRBJ2-7; v_gene: TRBV14; CDR3aa: CASSHKGRDLQYF
j_gene: TRBJ2-2; v_gene: TRBV2; CDR3aa: CASKSPGGNTGELFF
j_gene: TRBJ1-1; v_gene: TRBV12-3/TRBV12-4; CDR3aa: CASSFPFGQVGEAFF
j_gene: TRBJ1-3; v_gene: TRBV27; CDR3aa: CASSLRPTGGYAGNTIYF
j_gene: TRBJ2-1; v_gene: TRBV3-1; CDR3aa: CASSHRLLNEQFF